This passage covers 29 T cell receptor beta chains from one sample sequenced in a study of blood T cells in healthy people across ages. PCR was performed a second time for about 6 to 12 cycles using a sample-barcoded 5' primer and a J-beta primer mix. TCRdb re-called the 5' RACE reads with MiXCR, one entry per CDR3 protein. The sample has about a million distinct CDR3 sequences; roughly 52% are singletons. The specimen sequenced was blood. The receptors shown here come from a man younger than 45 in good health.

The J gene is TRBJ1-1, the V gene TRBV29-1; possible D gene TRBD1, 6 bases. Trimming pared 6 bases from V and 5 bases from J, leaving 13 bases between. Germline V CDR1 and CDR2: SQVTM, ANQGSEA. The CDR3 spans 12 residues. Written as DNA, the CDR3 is TGCAGCGTCCACAGGGATCCGACTGAAGCTTTCTTT. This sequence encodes CSVHRDPTEAFF.

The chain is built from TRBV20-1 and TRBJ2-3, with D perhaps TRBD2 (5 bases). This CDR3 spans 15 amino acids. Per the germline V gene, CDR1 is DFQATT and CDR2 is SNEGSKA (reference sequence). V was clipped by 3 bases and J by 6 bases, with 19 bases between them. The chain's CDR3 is CSASSLNRGIDTQYF. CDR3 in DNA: TGCAGTGCTAGTAGCCTCAATCGGGGAATCGATACGCAGTATTTT.

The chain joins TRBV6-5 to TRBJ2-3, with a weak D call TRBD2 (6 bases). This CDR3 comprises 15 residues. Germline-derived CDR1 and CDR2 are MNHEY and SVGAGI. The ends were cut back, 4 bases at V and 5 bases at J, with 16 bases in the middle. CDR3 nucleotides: TGTGCCAGCAGTTCCGGGAGTACCTGGGGAGATACGCAGTATTTT. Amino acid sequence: CASSSGSTWGDTQYF.

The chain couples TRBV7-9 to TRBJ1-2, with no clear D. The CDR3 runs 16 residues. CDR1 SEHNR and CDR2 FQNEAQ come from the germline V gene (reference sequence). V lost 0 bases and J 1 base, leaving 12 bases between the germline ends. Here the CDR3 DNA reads TGTGCCAGCAGCTTAGCCGGGATCCTAGTTAACTATGGCTACACCTTC. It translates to CASSLAGILVNYGYTF. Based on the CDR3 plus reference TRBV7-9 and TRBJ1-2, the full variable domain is DTGVSQNPRHKITKRGQNVTFRCDPISEHNRLYWYRQTLGQGPEFLTYFQNEAQLEKSRLLSDRFSAERPKGSFSTLEIQRTEQGDSAMYLCASSLAGILVNYGYTFGSGTRLTVV.

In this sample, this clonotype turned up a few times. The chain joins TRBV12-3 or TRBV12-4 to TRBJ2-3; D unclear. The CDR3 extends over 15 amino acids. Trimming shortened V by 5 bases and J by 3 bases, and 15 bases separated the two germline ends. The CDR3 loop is CASSDSLRGTDTQYF. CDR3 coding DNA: TGTGCCAGCAGTGACTCACTTCGAGGAACAGATACGCAGTATTTT.

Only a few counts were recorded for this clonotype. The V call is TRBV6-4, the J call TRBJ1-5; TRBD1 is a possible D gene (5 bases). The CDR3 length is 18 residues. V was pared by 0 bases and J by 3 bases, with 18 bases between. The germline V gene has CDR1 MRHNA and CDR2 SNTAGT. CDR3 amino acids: CASSDSIREKGSNQPQHF. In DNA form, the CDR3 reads TGTGCCAGCAGTGACTCGATACGAGAGAAGGGGTCCAATCAGCCCCAGCATTTT.

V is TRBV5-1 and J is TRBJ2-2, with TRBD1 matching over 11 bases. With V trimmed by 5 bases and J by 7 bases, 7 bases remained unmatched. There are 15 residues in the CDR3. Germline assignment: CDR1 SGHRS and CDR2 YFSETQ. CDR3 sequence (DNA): TGCGCCAGCAGTCGGGACAGGGGGAAGGACGGGGAGCTGTTTTTT. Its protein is CASSRDRGKDGELFF.

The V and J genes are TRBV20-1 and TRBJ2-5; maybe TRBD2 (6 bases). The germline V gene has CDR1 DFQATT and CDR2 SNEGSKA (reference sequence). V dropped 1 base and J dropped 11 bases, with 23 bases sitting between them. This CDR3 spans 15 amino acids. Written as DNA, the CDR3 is TGCAGTGCTAGAGGTACCGGGACCCCGGACTACGGACAGTACTTC. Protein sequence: CSARGTGTPDYGQYF.

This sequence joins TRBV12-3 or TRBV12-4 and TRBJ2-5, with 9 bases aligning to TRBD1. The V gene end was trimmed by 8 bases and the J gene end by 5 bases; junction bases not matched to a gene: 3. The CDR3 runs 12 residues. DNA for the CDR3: TGTGCCAGCGGGACAGGGCAGGAGACCCAGTACTTC. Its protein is CASGTGQETQYF.

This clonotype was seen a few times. In DNA form, the CDR3 reads TGTGCCACCGAGGCCTACAATGAGCAGTTCTTC. It yields the protein CATEAYNEQFF. The V gene is TRBV24-1, the J gene TRBJ2-1; no definite D call. This CDR3 comprises 11 residues. V was pared by 9 bases and J by 2 bases, with 4 bases between. Germline V CDR1 and CDR2: KGHDR, SFDVKD.

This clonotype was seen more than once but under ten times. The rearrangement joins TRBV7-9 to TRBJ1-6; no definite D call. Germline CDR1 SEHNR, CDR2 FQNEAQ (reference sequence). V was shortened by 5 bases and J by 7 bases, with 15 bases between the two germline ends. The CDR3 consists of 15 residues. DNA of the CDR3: TGTGCCAGCAGCGACCACGGGGTTCTGAATTCACCCCTCCACTTT. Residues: CASSDHGVLNSPLHF.

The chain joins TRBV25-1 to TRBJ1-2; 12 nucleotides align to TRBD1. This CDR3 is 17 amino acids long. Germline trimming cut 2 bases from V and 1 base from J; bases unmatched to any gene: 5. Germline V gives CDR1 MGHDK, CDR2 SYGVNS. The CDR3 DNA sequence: TGTGCCAGCAGTGAACCGGGACAGGGGGCCCGTAACTATGGCTACACCTTC. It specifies CASSEPGQGARNYGYTF.

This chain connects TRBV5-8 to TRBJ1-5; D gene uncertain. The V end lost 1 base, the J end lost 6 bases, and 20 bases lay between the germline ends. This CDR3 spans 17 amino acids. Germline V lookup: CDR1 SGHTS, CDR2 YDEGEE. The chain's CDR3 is CASSLIARWEAGQPQHF. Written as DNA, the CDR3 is TGTGCCAGCAGCTTGATCGCCCGTTGGGAGGCTGGTCAGCCCCAGCATTTT.

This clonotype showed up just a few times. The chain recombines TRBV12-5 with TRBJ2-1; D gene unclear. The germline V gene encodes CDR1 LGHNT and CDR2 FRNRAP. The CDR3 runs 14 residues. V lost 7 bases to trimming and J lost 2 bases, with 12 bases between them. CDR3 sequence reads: CASASPRTYNEQFF. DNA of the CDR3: TGTGCTAGTGCCTCGCCGAGGACCTACAATGAGCAGTTCTTC.

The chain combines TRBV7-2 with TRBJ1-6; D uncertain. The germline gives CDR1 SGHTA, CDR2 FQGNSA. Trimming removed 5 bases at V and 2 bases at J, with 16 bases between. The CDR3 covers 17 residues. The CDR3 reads CASSPRQKDAYNSPLHF. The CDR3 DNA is TGTGCCAGCAGCCCGCGCCAGAAGGACGCCTATAATTCACCCCTCCACTTT.

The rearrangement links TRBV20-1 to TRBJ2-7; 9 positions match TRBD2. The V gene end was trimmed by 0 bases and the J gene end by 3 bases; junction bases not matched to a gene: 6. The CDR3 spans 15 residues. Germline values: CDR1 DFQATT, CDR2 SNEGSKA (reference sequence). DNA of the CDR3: TGCAGTGCTAGAGATCCAAGCGGGGGGTTCTACGAGCAGTACTTC. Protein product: CSARDPSGGFYEQYF.

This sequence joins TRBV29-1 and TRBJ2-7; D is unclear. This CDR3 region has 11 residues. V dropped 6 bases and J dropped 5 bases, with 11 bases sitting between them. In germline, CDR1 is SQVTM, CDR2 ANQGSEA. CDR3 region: CSVRDRDEQYF. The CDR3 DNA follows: TGCAGCGTAAGGGATAGGGACGAGCAGTACTTC.

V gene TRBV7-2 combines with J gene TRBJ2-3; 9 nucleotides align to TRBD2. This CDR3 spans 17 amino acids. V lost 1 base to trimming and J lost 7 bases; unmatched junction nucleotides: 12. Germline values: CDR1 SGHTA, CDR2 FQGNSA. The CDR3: CASSLVSLAGDLNTQYF. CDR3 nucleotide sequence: TGTGCCAGCAGCTTAGTATCGTTAGCGGGGGACCTTAATACGCAGTATTTT.

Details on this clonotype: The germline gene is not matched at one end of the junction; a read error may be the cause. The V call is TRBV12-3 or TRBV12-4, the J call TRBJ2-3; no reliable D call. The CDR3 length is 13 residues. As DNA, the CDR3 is TGTGCCAGCACCAGAATGAACACAGATGCGCAGTATTTT. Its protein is CASTRMNTDAQYF.

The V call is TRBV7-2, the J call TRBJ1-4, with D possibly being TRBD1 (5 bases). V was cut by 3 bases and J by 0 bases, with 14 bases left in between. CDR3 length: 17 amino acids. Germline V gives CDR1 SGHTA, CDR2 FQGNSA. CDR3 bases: TGTGCCAGCAGCTTCGCGAGACAGATTTCAACTAATGAAAAACTGTTTTTT. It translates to CASSFARQISTNEKLFF. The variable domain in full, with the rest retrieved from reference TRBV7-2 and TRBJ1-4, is GAGVSQSPSNKVTEKGKDVELRCDPISGHTALYWYRQSLGQGLEFLIYFQGNSAPDKSGLPSDRFSAERTGGSVSTLTIQRTQQEDSAVYLCASSFARQISTNEKLFFGSGTQLSVL.

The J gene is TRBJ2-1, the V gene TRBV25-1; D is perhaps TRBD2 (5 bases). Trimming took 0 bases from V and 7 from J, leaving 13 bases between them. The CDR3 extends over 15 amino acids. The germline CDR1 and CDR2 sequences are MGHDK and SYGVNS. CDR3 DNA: TGTGCCAGCAGTGAATATCACGCGGGCGGGAATGAGCAGTTCTTC. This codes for CASSEYHAGGNEQFF.

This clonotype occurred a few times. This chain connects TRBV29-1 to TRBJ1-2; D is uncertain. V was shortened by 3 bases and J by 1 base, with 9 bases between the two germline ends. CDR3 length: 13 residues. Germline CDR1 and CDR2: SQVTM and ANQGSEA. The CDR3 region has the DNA TGCAGCGTTGACAGAGACTTTAACTATGGCTACACCTTC. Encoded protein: CSVDRDFNYGYTF.

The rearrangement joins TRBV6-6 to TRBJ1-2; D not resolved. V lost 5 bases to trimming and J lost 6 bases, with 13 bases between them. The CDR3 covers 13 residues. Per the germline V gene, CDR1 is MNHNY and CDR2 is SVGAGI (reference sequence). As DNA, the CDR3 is TGTGCCAGCAGTACTCGAGAAACGGATGGCTACACCTTC. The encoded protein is CASSTRETDGYTF.

The CDR3: CASSQGSGLRNEQYF. Here the CDR3 DNA reads TGTGCCAGCAGCCAAGGCTCCGGGCTCAGGAACGAGCAGTACTTC. The gene calls are TRBV3-1 and TRBJ2-7; no definite D call. The CDR3 has 15 residues. Germline V gene sequence: CDR1 LGHDT, CDR2 YNNKEL (reference sequence). Trimming left V 1 base short and J 5 bases short, with 15 bases between.

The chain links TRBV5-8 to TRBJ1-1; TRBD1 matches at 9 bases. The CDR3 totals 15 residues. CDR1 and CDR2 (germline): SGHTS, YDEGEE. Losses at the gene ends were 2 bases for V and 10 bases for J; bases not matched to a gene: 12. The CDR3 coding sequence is TGTGCCAGCAGCTTTCGGGACAGGGCTACTCGAGGAGCTTTCTTT. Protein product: CASSFRDRATRGAFF.

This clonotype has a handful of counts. Here the CDR3 DNA reads TGTGCCAGCAGAGAACAGGGAGACGTTTCACCCCTCCACTTT. Its translation is CASREQGDVSPLHF. V gene TRBV28 combines with J gene TRBJ1-6, with D perhaps TRBD1 (6 bases). The CDR3 totals 14 residues. CDR1 MDHEN and CDR2 SYDVKM come from the germline V gene. Trimming stripped 6 bases from V and 9 bases from J, with 15 bases between.

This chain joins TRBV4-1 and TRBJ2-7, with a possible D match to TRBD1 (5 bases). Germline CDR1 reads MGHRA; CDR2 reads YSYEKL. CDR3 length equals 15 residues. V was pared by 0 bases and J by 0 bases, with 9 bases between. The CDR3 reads CASSQDRGASYEQYF. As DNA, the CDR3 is TGCGCCAGCAGCCAAGATCGTGGGGCCTCCTACGAGCAGTACTTC.

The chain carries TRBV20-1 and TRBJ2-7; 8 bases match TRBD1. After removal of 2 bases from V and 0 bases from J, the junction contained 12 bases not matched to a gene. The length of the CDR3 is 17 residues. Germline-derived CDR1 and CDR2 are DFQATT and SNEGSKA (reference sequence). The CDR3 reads CSARLFGRGPDSYEQYF. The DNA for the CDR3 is TGCAGTGCTAGACTATTTGGCAGGGGGCCCGACTCCTACGAGCAGTACTTC.

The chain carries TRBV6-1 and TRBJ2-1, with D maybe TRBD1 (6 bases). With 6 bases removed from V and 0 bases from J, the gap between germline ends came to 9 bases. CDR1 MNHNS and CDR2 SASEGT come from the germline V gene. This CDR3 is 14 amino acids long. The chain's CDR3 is CASRGTNSYNEQFF. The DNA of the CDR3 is TGTGCCAGCAGGGGGACAAACTCCTACAATGAGCAGTTCTTC.